This T cell receptor beta chain appears in the sequencing data of a study of human T cells and chemical hapten exposure. Study-wide context: Skin on the upper inner arm, 2 cm by 2 cm in size, was sensitized with 2% DPC. There were weekly diphenylcyclopropenone doses to the scalp for patients throughout the roughly 24-week study.

Within the library, unique molecular identifiers were attached to each individual cDNA molecule. TCRdb used MiXCR to reprocess the RACE reads, holding one entry per CDR3 protein. This table holds around 150,000 distinct CDR3 sequences, more than 12% found once. Time point in this sample: patch test 1, 2 weeks after DPC sensitization. Treatment: therapeutic diphenylcyclopropenone sensitization with weekly scalp DPC. Only after blood had been drawn was each patch test applied. This CDR3 spans 15 amino acids. V lost 5 bases and J 10 bases, leaving 18 bases between the germline ends. Germline V gene sequence: CDR1 SEHNR, CDR2 FQNEAQ (reference sequence).

This sequence originates from a woman in her twenties or thirties with alopecia areata. Some clones in this sample may be carry-over from other donors' samples. This chain links TRBV7-9 with TRBJ1-6, with a tentative D call TRBD1 (5 bases). The sequences come from whole blood, collected in connection with sensitization to the hapten diphenylcyclopropenone (DPC). The CDR3 coding sequence is TGTGCCAGCAGCCTGGGGGGGAGACATGGATCACCCCTCCACTTT. Its translation is CASSLGGRHGSPLHF.